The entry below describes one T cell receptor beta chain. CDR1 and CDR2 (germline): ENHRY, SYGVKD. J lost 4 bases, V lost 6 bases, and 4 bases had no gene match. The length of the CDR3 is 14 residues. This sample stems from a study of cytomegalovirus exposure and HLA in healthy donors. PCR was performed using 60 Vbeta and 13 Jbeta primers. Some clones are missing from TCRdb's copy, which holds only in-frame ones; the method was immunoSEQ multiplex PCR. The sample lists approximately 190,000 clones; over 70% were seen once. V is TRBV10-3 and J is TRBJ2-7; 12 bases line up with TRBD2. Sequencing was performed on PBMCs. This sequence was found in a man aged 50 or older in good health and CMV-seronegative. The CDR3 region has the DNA TGTGCCATCAGCGGGACTAGCGGGCAGTACGAGCAGTACTTC. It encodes CAISGTSGQYEQYF.